The subject of this entry is one T cell receptor beta chain. Trimming removed 3 bases from V and 1 base from J, with 11 bases in between. The germline gives CDR1 KGHSH, CDR2 LQKENI. The CDR3 has 15 residues. PCR amplification relied on 60 Vbeta primers (plus 13 Jbeta primers). Sequencing used immunoSEQ multiplex PCR; TCRdb keeps in-frame clones, though not all of them. The data hold approximately 170,000 clones, with around 78% observed a single time. This sample is part of a study of cytomegalovirus exposure and HLA in healthy donors. The gene calls are TRBV18 and TRBJ2-3; D call uncertain. The sequencing sample was made of PBMCs. This TCR came from a woman aged 40 to 50 in good health and CMV-seronegative. The CDR3 loop reads CASSPRPTGTDTQYF. CDR3 sequence (DNA): TGTGCCAGCTCACCGCGGCCTACTGGCACAGATACGCAGTATTTT.